A single sample is the source of the 5 T cell receptor beta chains below, sequenced in a study of shared clonotypes between healthy human individuals. Libraries were prepared by immunoSEQ multiplex PCR; TCRdb keeps only in-frame clonotypes and omits some of them. The data show fewer than 2.5 million clones, 80% to 95% seen once. Sequencing input: naive CD4+ T cells from PBMCs. Subset: CD45RA+ positively selected. Every receptor here comes from a man between 18 and 29 years old in good health. Some clones in this sample may be carry-over from other donors' samples.

This clone was seen only once. This chain connects TRBV28 to TRBJ1-1, with 10 bases identical to TRBD1. The CDR3 loop spans 15 amino acids. Germline V gene lookup returns CDR1 MDHEN and CDR2 SYDVKM. V dropped 6 bases and J dropped 7; count of bases not matched to a gene: 11. In DNA, the CDR3 is TGTGCCAGCAGCCTACTCCTGGACAGGGGGGTTGAAGCTTTCTTT. Protein: CASSLLLDRGVEAFF. Using reference TRBV28 and TRBJ1-1 for the parts outside the CDR3, the full variable domain is DVKVTQSSRYLVKRTGEKVFLECVQDMDHENMFWYRQDPGLGLRLIYFSYDVKMKEKGDIPEGYSVSREKKERFSLILESASTNQTSMYLCASSLLLDRGVEAFFGQGTRLTVV.

V and J are TRBV7-2 and TRBJ2-3; D uncertain. CDR3 size: 13 residues. Germline values: CDR1 SGHTA, CDR2 FQGNSA. The germline V and J ends were trimmed by 5 bases and 4 bases, with 10 bases remaining between them. The CDR3 sequence is CASSLRTPDTQYF. The CDR3 DNA sequence: TGTGCCAGCAGCCTCAGAACCCCAGATACGCAGTATTTT.

The chain uses TRBV6-4 and TRBJ2-5; no clear D gene. Trimming removed 3 bases from V and 0 bases from J, with 5 bases in between. Looked up from germline, CDR1 is MRHNA and CDR2 is SNTAGT. The CDR3 extends over 13 amino acids. The CDR3 bases are TGTGCCAGCAGTGAACGGTACCAAGAGACCCAGTACTTC. Protein product: CASSERYQETQYF.

This clone has only one observation. The chain is built from TRBV11-3 and TRBJ2-5; a possible D gene is TRBD2 (5 bases). The germline V and J ends were trimmed by 5 bases and 11 bases, with 18 bases remaining between them. The CDR3 runs to 13 residues. Germline V gives CDR1 SGHNT, CDR2 YENEEA. In nucleotides, the CDR3 is TGTGCCAGCAGCCATGGGCCAGGCGTAGCGCAGTACTTC. This translates into CASSHGPGVAQYF.

The CDR3 is CASRATGAVQPQHF. The CDR3, as DNA: TGTGCCAGCAGAGCGACAGGGGCGGTGCAGCCCCAGCATTTT. This chain connects TRBV6-1 to TRBJ1-5; 8 bases are shared with TRBD1. The CDR3 totals 14 residues. Germline lookup yields CDR1 MNHNS and CDR2 SASEGT. Losses at the gene ends were 6 bases for V and 7 bases for J; bases not matched to a gene: 8.